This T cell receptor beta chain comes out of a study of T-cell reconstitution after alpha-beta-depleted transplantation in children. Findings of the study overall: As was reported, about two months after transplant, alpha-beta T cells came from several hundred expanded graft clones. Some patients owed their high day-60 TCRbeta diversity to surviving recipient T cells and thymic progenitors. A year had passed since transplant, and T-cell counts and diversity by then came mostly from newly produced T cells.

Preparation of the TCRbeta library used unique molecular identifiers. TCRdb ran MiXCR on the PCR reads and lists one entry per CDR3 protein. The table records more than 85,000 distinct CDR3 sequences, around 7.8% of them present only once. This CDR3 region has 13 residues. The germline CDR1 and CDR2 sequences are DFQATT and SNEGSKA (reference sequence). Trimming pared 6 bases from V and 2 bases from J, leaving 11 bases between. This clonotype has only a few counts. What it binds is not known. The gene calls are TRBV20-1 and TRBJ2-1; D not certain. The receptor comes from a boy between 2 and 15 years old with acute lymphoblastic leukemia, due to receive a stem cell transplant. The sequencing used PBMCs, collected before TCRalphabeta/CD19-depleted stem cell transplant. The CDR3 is CSAEAGAYNEQFF. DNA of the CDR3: TGCAGTGCCGAGGCTGGGGCCTACAATGAGCAGTTCTTC.